This is a list of T cell receptor beta chains from one sample in a study of blood T cells in healthy people across ages. TCRdb reprocessed the 5' RACE reads with MiXCR, giving one entry per CDR3 protein. The sample consists of about 760,000 distinct CDR3 sequences, roughly 25% of them appearing once. The data were also submitted as part of a second study, on T cells of mothers and their children.

The sequenced sample consisted of blood. The receptor source for this set is a boy aged 5-17 years in good health. The CDR3 runs from the conserved cysteine through the conserved F or W. A D gene is named only where the DNA matches it firmly. Where a row states a size, it is once, few, many or the class of an expanded clone; other rows omit it.

d_gene	v_gene	abundance	j_gene	len	CDR3nt	CDR3aa
NA	TRBV7-3	NA	TRBJ2-1	15	TGTGCCAGCAGCTTAACCAAGACAGACTACAATGAGCAGTTCTTC	CASSLTKTDYNEQFF
TRBD2	TRBV20-1	NA	TRBJ2-1	14	TGCAGTGCGCTAGCGGGGGAAGCCTACAATGAGCAGTTCTTC	CSALAGEAYNEQFF
NA	TRBV3-1	few	TRBJ2-5	16	TGTGCCAGCAGCCAAGATTTACCCGGTGGACAAGAGACCCAGTACTTC	CASSQDLPGGQETQYF
NA	TRBV6-1	NA	TRBJ1-2	16	TGTGCCAGCAGTGAAGCGTTCCCAGGGTCCTATTATGGCTACACCTTC	CASSEAFPGSYYGYTF
NA	TRBV6-2/TRBV6-3	few	TRBJ1-2	13	TGTGCCAGCGACGGGGATTACGTATGGGGCTACACCTTC	CASDGDYVWGYTF
NA	TRBV7-9	many	TRBJ2-7	12	TGTGCCAGCAGCTCCGGGGCCTACGAGCAGTACTTC	CASSSGAYEQYF
NA	TRBV11-2	few	TRBJ1-1	14	TGTGCCAGCAGCTCTCTGGGGGGGGCGCGGGATGCTTTCTTT	CASSSLGGARDAFF
NA	TRBV4-1	NA	TRBJ1-5	15	TGCGCCAGCAGCCAAGTGGCAGGCTCGAATCAGCCCCAGCATTTT	CASSQVAGSNQPQHF
TRBD1	TRBV2	NA	TRBJ1-2	12	TGTGCCAGCATTGGGACAGGGGATGGCTACACCTTC	CASIGTGDGYTF
NA	TRBV15	few	TRBJ2-2	14	TGTGCCACCAGCAGAGAACCGCACACCGGGGAGCTGTTTTTT	CATSREPHTGELFF
TRBD1	TRBV15	NA	TRBJ2-1	17	TGTGCCACCAGCACAGGTTTAGGCAGGGGGTCCTACAATGAGCAGTTCTTC	CATSTGLGRGSYNEQFF
NA	TRBV7-9	few	TRBJ1-6	14	TGTGCCAGCAGCCCGGACTCGGCTAATTCACCCCTCCACTTT	CASSPDSANSPLHF
TRBD2	TRBV20-1	few	TRBJ2-1	16	TGCAGTGCTAGAGATCCCCCCAGCGGGGGAAGAAATGAGCAGTTCTTC	CSARDPPSGGRNEQFF
NA	TRBV29-1	NA	TRBJ2-2	11	TGCAGCGTGGCGGACTCCGGGGAGCTGTTTTTT	CSVADSGELFF
TRBD2	TRBV12-3/TRBV12-4	NA	TRBJ2-1	14	TGTGCCAGCAGCACCGGGACTAGCAGCGATGAGCAGTTCTTC	CASSTGTSSDEQFF
TRBD1	TRBV5-1	few	TRBJ2-3	15	TGCGCCAGCAGCTTGGCGGGACAGGGGGTTGATACGCAGTATTTT	CASSLAGQGVDTQYF
TRBD1	TRBV7-8	NA	TRBJ2-7	17	TGTGCCAGCAGCGTGGACAGGGGGCGCATATTATCCTACGAGCAGTACTTC	CASSVDRGRILSYEQYF
NA	TRBV18	many	TRBJ2-5	12	TGTGCCAGCTCACCAGTGGGGGAGACCCAGTACTTC	CASSPVGETQYF
TRBD2	TRBV28	NA	TRBJ2-3	16	TGTGCCAGCAGTAGACCTAGCGGATCTAGCACAGATACGCAGTATTTT	CASSRPSGSSTDTQYF
NA	TRBV12-3/TRBV12-4	NA	TRBJ2-1	13	TGTGCCAGCCAGGTGGGGCTTATCAATGAGCAGTTCTTC	CASQVGLINEQFF
TRBD2	TRBV7-3	NA	TRBJ2-1	16	TGTGCCAGCAGCTTTAGCGGGGGGGCTGACTACAATGAGCAGTTCTTC	CASSFSGGADYNEQFF
TRBD1	TRBV7-2	NA	TRBJ1-2	14	TGTGCCAGCAGTTTATCCGGGGACAGCTATGGCTACACCTTC	CASSLSGDSYGYTF
NA	TRBV12-3/TRBV12-4	NA	TRBJ1-4	14	TGTGCCAGCAGGAACCGATCAACTAATGAAAAACTGTTTTTT	CASRNRSTNEKLFF
TRBD2	TRBV6-2/TRBV6-3	NA	TRBJ2-7	15	TGTGCCAGCAGTTACTCGAGCGGGGGGGCCTACGAGCAGTACTTC	CASSYSSGGAYEQYF
NA	TRBV12-3/TRBV12-4	NA	TRBJ1-2	13	TGTGCCAGCAGTTTACGCGCGGAGGGGAGCTACACCTTC	CASSLRAEGSYTF
NA	TRBV14	many	TRBJ2-1	11	TGTGCCAGCAGCCAAACAAATGAGCAGTTCTTC	CASSQTNEQFF
NA	TRBV4-2	few	TRBJ2-1	21	TGTGCCAGCAGCCAAGCCATCGGGACAGGGAGGGGAGCTAGCGGGAGAAATGAGCAGTTCTTC	CASSQAIGTGRGASGRNEQFF
TRBD1	TRBV3-1	NA	TRBJ2-7	15	TGTGCCAGCAGCCAAGTTTGGACAGGGCGCTACGAGCAGTACTTC	CASSQVWTGRYEQYF
NA	TRBV28	few	TRBJ2-1	11	TGTGCCAGCCGACTCTCAGCTAGGCAGTTCTTC	CASRLSARQFF
NA	TRBV7-2	NA	TRBJ2-7	11	TGTGCCGTCGGGAGAGGGTACGAGCAGTACTTC	CAVGRGYEQYF
TRBD1	TRBV4-3	few	TRBJ2-1	16	TGCGCCAGCAGCCAAGACAGGACAGGGGCCTACAATGAGCAGTTCTTC	CASSQDRTGAYNEQFF
NA	TRBV3-1	NA	TRBJ1-5	16	TGTGCCAGCAGCCAAAATGCAGGGACGACGAATCAGCCCCAGCATTTT	CASSQNAGTTNQPQHF
TRBD1	TRBV7-2	NA	TRBJ1-2	14	TGTGCCAGCGACTCACGGGACAGGGGTGCCGGCTACACCTTC	CASDSRDRGAGYTF
TRBD1	TRBV29-1	few	TRBJ1-1	13	TGCAGCGGACGGACAGGTTTATTATCTGAAGCTTTCTTT	CSGRTGLLSEAFF
NA	TRBV28	few	TRBJ2-3	14	TGTGCCAGCAGTTCGTGGGAGTGGGCAGATACGCAGTATTTT	CASSSWEWADTQYF
NA	TRBV7-9	NA	TRBJ2-5	12	TGTGCCAGCAGCTTAGAAGGGGACGCTCGGCTCTTC	CASSLEGDARLF
NA	TRBV19	NA	TRBJ2-5	13	TGTGCCAGTAGTACGACACTAAAAGAGACCCAGTACTTC	CASSTTLKETQYF
NA	TRBV6-1	NA	TRBJ2-7	14	TGTGCCAGCAGTGAAGCGGCAGGACACTACGAGCAGTACTTC	CASSEAAGHYEQYF
NA	TRBV6-2/TRBV6-3	NA	TRBJ2-5	13	TGTGCCAGCGGACAGCCTGGGGAAGAGACCCAGTACTTC	CASGQPGEETQYF
TRBD1	TRBV20-1	NA	TRBJ2-5	15	TGCAGTGCTTCGCGGACAGGGGGCCTCCAAGAGACCCAGTACTTC	CSASRTGGLQETQYF
NA	TRBV12-3/TRBV12-4	NA	TRBJ2-5	14	TGTGCCAGCGGGCCCACGGGGAGGCTGGAGACCCAGTACTTC	CASGPTGRLETQYF
NA	TRBV5-1	NA	TRBJ1-1	13	TGCGCCAGCAGAGGACAGCCAAACACTGAAGCTTTCTTT	CASRGQPNTEAFF
TRBD2	TRBV9	few	TRBJ2-3	15	TGTGCCAGCAGCGGCCCGACTAGCGGGAGAGATACGCAGTATTTT	CASSGPTSGRDTQYF
TRBD1	TRBV12-3/TRBV12-4	NA	TRBJ1-4	15	TGTGCCAGCAGTTCCGGGACAGGGGGAGATGAAAAACTGTTTTTT	CASSSGTGGDEKLFF
NA	TRBV28	NA	TRBJ2-3	15	TGTGCCAGCAGTTTCGGCGGGTATAAGGCAGATACGCAGTATTTT	CASSFGGYKADTQYF
NA	TRBV27	NA	TRBJ1-5	12	TGTGCCAGCAGTTCAGCTAATCAGCCCCAGCATTTT	CASSSANQPQHF
NA	TRBV7-9	few	TRBJ2-5	13	TGTGCCAGCAGCTTCAGGGACGCGGAGACCCAGTACTTC	CASSFRDAETQYF
TRBD2	TRBV9	NA	TRBJ2-5	17	TGTGCCGGCAGCGTAGCTAGCGGGGGGCCGCAGGTGCAGACCCAGTACTTC	CAGSVASGGPQVQTQYF